The 27 T cell receptor beta chains below were found in one sample sequenced in a study of T cell responses to AZD1222 COVID-19 vaccine. The data were produced by immunoSEQ multiplex PCR, yet TCRdb's version contains in-frame clones alone and is incomplete. The data contain about 100,000 clones, 80% to 90% of them singletons. The sequences come from peripheral blood, collected on day 0 of AZD1222 vaccination. The receptor set was obtained from an adult in good health.

This chain uses TRBV11-3 with TRBJ2-2, with a tentative D call TRBD1 (6 bases). This CDR3 has 16 residues. The V gene's germline CDR1 is SGHNT and CDR2 YENEEA. Trimming cost V 1 base and J 4 bases, with 13 bases left between them. DNA of the CDR3: TGTGCCAGCAGCTTAGGTCTGGGCAGGGGCACCGGGGAGCTGTTTTTT. Translated, it gives CASSLGLGRGTGELFF. The whole variable domain, remainder taken from reference TRBV11-3 and TRBJ2-2, is EAGVVQSPRYKIIEKKQPVAFWCNPISGHNTLYWYLQNLGQGPELLIRYENEEAVDDSQLPKDRFSAERLKGVDSTLKIQPAELGDSAVYLCASSLGLGRGTGELFFGEGSRLTVL.

This chain links TRBV2 with TRBJ1-1; TRBD1 agrees at 9 bases. CDR1 is SNHLY and CDR2 is FYNNEI in the germline V gene. V trimming: 8 bases; J trimming: 4 bases; junction bases outside the gene matches: 8. The CDR3 spans 14 residues. The CDR3 DNA reads TGTGCCAGCTTCAGTACAGGGGGCATCACTGAAGCTTTCTTT. Translation gives CASFSTGGITEAFF.

The chain employs TRBV5-4 and TRBJ2-7, with TRBD2 matching over 13 bases. CDR1 and CDR2 (germline): SGHNT, YYREEE (reference sequence). J lost 5 bases, V lost 3 bases, and 8 bases had no gene match. The CDR3 extends over 16 amino acids. Here the CDR3 DNA reads TGTGCCAGCAGCTCAACACTAGCGGGAGGGATCCACGAGCAGTACTTC. Protein product: CASSSTLAGGIHEQYF.

V usage is TRBV27 and J usage is TRBJ2-1; 11 bases are shared with TRBD2. From germline, CDR1 is MNHEY and CDR2 SMNVEV (reference sequence). V dropped 6 bases and J dropped 5; count of bases not matched to a gene: 12. The CDR3 runs 17 residues. CDR3 nucleotide sequence: TGTGCCAGCAGGAAATTACGCATGGGACTAGCGGACAATGAGCAGTTCTTC. The encoded protein is CASRKLRMGLADNEQFF.

The gene calls are TRBV19 and TRBJ1-1; D may be TRBD1 (6 bases). CDR1 and CDR2 (germline): LNHDA, SQIVND (reference sequence). The V and J ends lost 7 bases and 0 bases respectively, with 15 bases between them. This CDR3 comprises 15 residues. Written as DNA, the CDR3 is TGTGCCAGTATCCGGACAGCGGGGGTGAACACTGAAGCTTTCTTT. Encoded protein: CASIRTAGVNTEAFF.

The CDR3 DNA follows: TGTGCCAGCAGCTTTGGGGTAGGGGTGTACGAGCAGTACTTC. Translated, it gives CASSFGVGVYEQYF. V gene TRBV7-2 combines with J gene TRBJ2-7, with D perhaps TRBD1 (5 bases). The V gene's germline CDR1 is SGHTA and CDR2 FQGNSA. Trimming left V 3 bases short and J 4 bases short, with 13 bases between. The CDR3 contains 14 residues.

This rearrangement joins TRBV20-1 to TRBJ2-1; TRBD2 might be the D (6 bases). Germline V CDR1 and CDR2: DFQATT, SNEGSKA (reference sequence). Trimming cost V 3 bases and J 5 bases, with 17 bases left between them. The CDR3 totals 15 residues. This CDR3 reads CSASGGGTRNNEQFF. In nucleotides, the CDR3 is TGCAGTGCTAGTGGAGGCGGGACGAGGAACAATGAGCAGTTCTTC.

The chain carries TRBV19 and TRBJ1-6; a possible D gene is TRBD1 (6 bases). With 5 bases removed from V and 14 bases from J, the gap between germline ends came to 16 bases. This CDR3 is 13 amino acids long. Germline V gene data show CDR1 as LNHDA and CDR2 as SQIVND (reference sequence). CDR3: CASSPQTGQTLHF. DNA for the CDR3: TGTGCCAGTAGTCCCCAGACAGGACAGACCCTCCACTTT.

This clone was picked up one time. Other nucleotide sequences in the sample specify the same CDR3. In nucleotides, the CDR3 is TGTGCCAGCAGTGAGCTCTCCTCCTACGAGCAGTACTTC. It yields the protein CASSELSSYEQYF. The chain uses TRBV6-1 and TRBJ2-7; D gene uncertain. Looked up from germline, CDR1 is MNHNS and CDR2 is SASEGT. Trimming took 3 bases from V and 0 from J, leaving 6 bases between them. This CDR3 is 13 amino acids long.

The chain is built from TRBV19 and TRBJ1-2; a possible D gene is TRBD1 (5 bases). V was trimmed by 9 bases and J by 1 base, leaving 9 bases between them. The germline V gene has CDR1 LNHDA and CDR2 SQIVND (reference sequence). The CDR3 extends over 12 amino acids. The CDR3 sequence is CASSRDNYGYTF. The CDR3 bases are TGTGCCAGCTCCAGGGATAACTATGGCTACACCTTC.

The V and J genes are TRBV7-3 and TRBJ1-2; 12 bases are a match to TRBD1. From germline, CDR1 is SGHTA and CDR2 FQGTGA. This CDR3 comprises 13 residues. Trimming at V came to 5 bases and at J to 8 bases, leaving 3 bases not matched to a gene. The CDR3 sequence is CASSTGTGGGYTF. The DNA of the CDR3 is TGTGCCAGCAGCACCGGGACAGGGGGCGGCTACACCTTC.

V usage is TRBV29-1 and J usage is TRBJ1-2; D is ambiguous. The CDR3 is 13 amino acids. Trimming took 5 bases from V and 8 from J, leaving 18 bases between them. Germline loops: CDR1 SQVTM, CDR2 ANQGSEA. CDR3 sequence: CSVNAVLGGGYTF. In DNA, the CDR3 is TGCAGCGTTAACGCAGTCCTTGGCGGAGGCTACACCTTC.

The chain combines TRBV6-4 with TRBJ2-1; TRBD2 might be the D (5 bases). Germline V CDR1 and CDR2: MRHNA, SNTAGT. This CDR3 is 13 amino acids long. V lost 0 bases and J 7 bases, leaving 7 bases between the germline ends. The DNA for the CDR3 is TGTGCCAGCAGTGACTCGAGAGGGAATGAGCAGTTCTTC. It encodes CASSDSRGNEQFF.

The V and J genes are TRBV9 and TRBJ1-4; possible D gene TRBD1, 5 bases. CDR3 length: 15 residues. Trimming shortened V by 0 bases and J by 3 bases, and 9 bases separated the two germline ends. The germline CDR1 and CDR2 sequences are SGDLS and YYNGEE. CDR3 sequence reads: CASSVDEGANEKLFF. The CDR3, as DNA: TGTGCCAGCAGCGTAGATGAAGGGGCTAATGAAAAACTGTTTTTT. The whole variable domain, remainder taken from reference TRBV9 and TRBJ1-4, is DSGVTQTPKHLITATGQRVTLRCSPRSGDLSVYWYQQSLDQGLQFLIQYYNGEERAKGNILERFSAQQFPDLHSELNLSSLELGDSALYFCASSVDEGANEKLFFGSGTQLSVL.

The V and J genes are TRBV6-5 and TRBJ1-6; D unclear. Trimming took off 7 bases at V and 8 bases at J, with 12 bases between the two ends. Germline CDR1 and CDR2: MNHEY and SVGAGI. The CDR3 is made up of 13 amino acids. CDR3 amino acids: CASTVVEDSPLHF. The CDR3 nucleotides read TGTGCCAGCACCGTTGTGGAAGATTCACCCCTCCACTTT.

The chain combines TRBV7-9 with TRBJ1-1, with TRBD1 matching over 7 bases. The CDR3 contains 15 residues. Per germline, CDR1 SEHNR and CDR2 FQNEAQ (reference sequence). Trimming removed 0 bases from V and 8 bases from J; junction bases left unmatched: 9. CDR3 DNA: TGTGCCAGCAGCTTAGCGGCCATACAACAGGGGGAAGCTTTCTTT. It yields the protein CASSLAAIQQGEAFF. The full variable domain, rest sourced from reference TRBV7-9 and TRBJ1-1, is DTGVSQNPRHKITKRGQNVTFRCDPISEHNRLYWYRQTLGQGPEFLTYFQNEAQLEKSRLLSDRFSAERPKGSFSTLEIQRTEQGDSAMYLCASSLAAIQQGEAFFGQGTRLTVV.

This clone has only one observation. The chain joins TRBV6-5 to TRBJ1-5, with TRBD1 matching over 9 bases. The germline V gene encodes CDR1 MNHEY and CDR2 SVGAGI. V lost 7 bases and J lost 0; bases outside the gene matches: 1. The CDR3 is 14 amino acids. CDR3 sequence (DNA): TGTGCCAGCAACAGGGGGCTTAGCAATCAGCCCCAGCATTTT. Protein product: CASNRGLSNQPQHF.

The chain couples TRBV7-8 to TRBJ1-1; D gene unclear. The CDR3 extends over 12 amino acids. From germline, CDR1 is SGHVS and CDR2 FQNEAQ. V dropped 5 bases and J dropped 4 bases, with 8 bases sitting between them. CDR3 in amino acids: CASSPGPTEAFF. In DNA, the CDR3 is TGTGCCAGCAGCCCCGGACCCACTGAAGCTTTCTTT.

The chain is built from TRBV6-5 and TRBJ1-2; D unresolved. Trimming left V 5 bases short and J 2 bases short, with 6 bases between. The CDR3 has 12 residues. In germline, CDR1 is MNHEY, CDR2 SVGAGI. The CDR3 DNA is TGTGCCAGCAGTCGGTCGAACTATGGCTACACCTTC. Amino acids: CASSRSNYGYTF.

The rearrangement uses TRBV9 and TRBJ1-1; D gene uncertain. The length of the CDR3 is 14 residues. V was cut by 0 bases and J by 7 bases, with 13 bases left in between. CDR1 is SGDLS, CDR2 YYNGEE, per germline. As DNA, the CDR3 is TGTGCCAGCAGCGTAGATGGACTGCGAGGTGAAGCTTTCTTT. Translating it yields CASSVDGLRGEAFF.

This clone was detected only a few times. The chain employs TRBV6-5 and TRBJ2-5; D may be TRBD2 (6 bases). CDR1 and CDR2 from the germline V gene are MNHEY and SVGAGI. This CDR3 is built from 14 residues. V lost 6 bases, J lost 0 bases, and 11 bases lay in between. CDR3 DNA: TGTGCCAGCAGACCCCAGCGGGACCAAGAGACCCAGTACTTC. This translates into CASRPQRDQETQYF.

The gene calls are TRBV2 and TRBJ2-7, with a possible D match to TRBD1 (5 bases). The V end lost 3 bases, the J end lost 5 bases, and 8 bases lay between the germline ends. The germline V gene encodes CDR1 SNHLY and CDR2 FYNNEI. The CDR3 totals 12 residues. CDR3 DNA: TGTGCCAGCAGTGAGCAGGGTGACGAGCAGTACTTC. It translates to CASSEQGDEQYF.

The J gene is TRBJ2-3, the V gene TRBV5-4; the D call may be TRBD1 or TRBD2 (5 bases each). Germline V lookup: CDR1 SGHNT, CDR2 YYREEE (reference sequence). The length of the CDR3 is 16 residues. Trimming cost V 0 bases and J 2 bases, with 13 bases left between them. The CDR3 region is CASSLGTGHFTDTQYF. DNA for the CDR3: TGTGCCAGCAGCTTGGGTACGGGGCACTTCACAGATACGCAGTATTTT.

This rearrangement joins TRBV11-2 to TRBJ2-7; D tentatively fits TRBD1 or TRBD2 (5 bases each). This CDR3 comprises 16 residues. V was trimmed by 2 bases and J by 5 bases, leaving 19 bases between them. In germline, CDR1 is SGHAT, CDR2 FQNNGV. This CDR3 is CASSLRRGAVVDEQYF. The CDR3, as DNA: TGTGCCAGCAGCTTACGCCGGGGCGCGGTGGTCGACGAGCAGTACTTC. The full variable domain, rest sourced from reference TRBV11-2 and TRBJ2-7, is EAGVAQSPRYKIIEKRQSVAFWCNPISGHATLYWYQQILGQGPKLLIQFQNNGVVDDSQLPKDRFSAERLKGVDSTLKIQPAKLEDSAVYLCASSLRRGAVVDEQYFGPGTRLTVT.

The chain links TRBV7-3 to TRBJ2-7, with a weak D call TRBD1 (6 bases). The CDR3 is 13 amino acids. The germline V gene has CDR1 SGHTA and CDR2 FQGTGA. The V end was cut by 4 bases, the J end by 2 bases, with 9 bases between. As DNA, the CDR3 is TGTGCCAGCAGCTCACAGGGTCCCTACGAGCAGTACTTC. Residues: CASSSQGPYEQYF.

The gene calls are TRBV5-1 and TRBJ2-1; TRBD2 matches 8 bases. Germline V lookup: CDR1 SGHRS, CDR2 YFSETQ. CDR3 size: 13 residues. J gave up 4 bases and V 5 bases, and 2 bases lay outside the gene matches. CDR3 in DNA: TGCGCCAGCAGTGTAGCGGGGTACAATGAGCAGTTCTTC. Its translation: CASSVAGYNEQFF.

This chain connects TRBV5-3 to TRBJ2-1, with 9 bases fitting TRBD2. TRBV5-3 is an open reading frame, and its role is uncertain. The J segment lost 5 bases and the V segment lost 2 bases, leaving 5 bases of the junction unmatched. The CDR3 covers 15 residues. CDR3 loop: CARSLSGRPHNEQFF. Written as DNA, the CDR3 is TGTGCCAGAAGCTTAAGCGGGAGGCCACACAATGAGCAGTTCTTC.